The text below deals with one T cell receptor (beta chain). Its cognate antigen has yet to be identified. These data originate in a study of diagnostic markers for celiac disease (dated by TCRdb to the early 2020s). This sample was sequenced with an Illumina MiSeq. The reads, reprocessed by TCRdb, yield one row per CDR3 protein sequence and no DNA. Per the sample table, the count is over 1,500 distinct CDR3 sequences. The top ten clones comprise roughly a tenth of the sample. Reading the germline V gene gives CDR1 MNHEY and CDR2 SVGEGT. The CDR3 goes from the cysteine to the phenylalanine over 17 residues. No DNA was logged.

This clonotype originated in a human donor. The sequenced material came from either unsorted cells or a sorted T cell fraction (not recorded which). The rearranged chain carries TRBV6-2 or TRBV6-3 and TRBJ2-1; TCRdb's D call of TRBD2 is untestable without DNA. The CDR3 region: CASSYLGRRHPNDEQFF.